This T cell receptor beta chain was found in a study of cytomegalovirus exposure and HLA in healthy donors. This clone was recorded a few times. What it binds is unknown. Study conclusions and caveats: 164 TCR beta chains were listed as cytomegalovirus-associated.

In the PCR, 60 Vbeta and 13 Jbeta primers were used. As handled by the study authors: In a later analysis, of 80 million or so unique beta chains, some 10 million appeared in at least two donors. Libraries were prepared by immunoSEQ multiplex PCR; TCRdb keeps only in-frame clonotypes and omits some of them. V, J and clone size are taken as reported in that table, and D and trimming were inferred from the DNA itself. The repertoire has 100,000 to 150,000 clones, roughly 68% of them found once; the top ten carry roughly 6.3%. CDR1 is LGHNT and CDR2 is FRNRAP in the germline V gene. The ends were cut back, 2 bases at V and 1 base at J, with 8 bases in the middle. The CDR3 has 14 amino acids.

The sequenced sample consisted of PBMCs. The clonotype was recovered from a woman in her forties or fifties in good health and CMV-seropositive. This chain uses TRBV12-5 with TRBJ1-2; D unclear. The CDR3 nucleotides are TGTGCTAGTGGTTTGCATCCGGTTAACTATGGCTACACCTTC. This codes for CASGLHPVNYGYTF.